Sequencing of this T cell receptor beta chain was carried out in a study of control samples from healthy donors and cancer patients. Repertoires were generated with immunoSEQ multiplex PCR, while TCRdb's copy carries only in-frame clones and drops some. The profile covers over 150,000 clones, with under 95% appearing a single time and 1.3% to 1.5% taken by the ten largest. The CDR3 length is 15 residues. V lost 6 bases, J lost 5 bases, and 19 bases lay in between. Germline V gene data show CDR1 as WSHSY and CDR2 as SAAADI. The chain is built from TRBV10-2 and TRBJ1-1; TRBD1 might be the D (5 bases). The TCR originated in a woman aged 18-30 years in good health. Material: blood. In nucleotides, the CDR3 is TGCGCCAGCAGCCTAGGGGTCGGGGAGGGGACTGAAGCTTTCTTT. This gives the protein CASSLGVGEGTEAFF.